Listed below are T cell receptor beta chains from one sample, sequenced in a study of cytomegalovirus exposure and HLA in healthy donors. The data were produced by immunoSEQ multiplex PCR, yet TCRdb's version contains in-frame clones alone and is incomplete. This table has 100,000 to 150,000 clones, roughly 80% appearing once. The sequencing input was PBMCs. The receptors derive from a man aged 25-45 years in good health and CMV-seropositive. CDR3s include the opening cysteine and the closing phenylalanine or tryptophan. A D gene is named only where the DNA matches it firmly. The listing skips clone size in some rows; elsewhere it reads once, few, many or a size class.

j_call	d_call	clone_size	v_call	cdr3_aa	cdr3_nt
TRBJ1-3	TRBD1	NA	TRBV28	CASSGDRGGGNTIYF	TGTGCCAGCAGTGGGGACAGGGGAGGAGGAAACACCATATATTTT
TRBJ2-2	NA	NA	TRBV19	CASKARVNTGELFF	TGTGCCAGTAAAGCTCGGGTAAACACCGGGGAGCTGTTTTTT
TRBJ2-5	TRBD1	NA	TRBV7-2	CASSLWDRGLGGKETQYF	TGTGCCAGCAGCTTATGGGACAGGGGGTTAGGCGGGAAAGAGACCCAGTACTTC
TRBJ2-1	TRBD1	NA	TRBV20-1	CSARQGAEQFF	TGCAGTGCCAGACAGGGGGCTGAGCAGTTCTTC
TRBJ1-1	NA	NA	TRBV27	CASSWGVNTEAFF	TGTGCCAGCAGTTGGGGCGTGAACACTGAAGCTTTCTTT
TRBJ2-1	TRBD2	NA	TRBV27	CASRPGLAAYNEQFF	TGTGCCAGCAGGCCGGGACTAGCGGCCTACAATGAGCAGTTCTTC
TRBJ2-5	NA	once	TRBV4-1	CASSDLWTGSQETQYF	TGCGCCAGCAGCGATCTGTGGACTGGTTCTCAAGAGACCCAGTACTTC
TRBJ1-5	NA	few	TRBV25-1	CASTNQPQHF	TGTGCCAGCACTAATCAGCCCCAGCATTTT
TRBJ2-3	TRBD1	NA	TRBV30	CAWRVQGGTDTQYF	TGTGCCTGGAGGGTACAGGGGGGCACAGATACGCAGTATTTT
TRBJ1-1	NA	NA	TRBV6-1	CASKRVMNTEAFF	TGTGCCAGCAAGCGGGTTATGAACACTGAAGCTTTCTTT
TRBJ2-1	TRBD2	NA	TRBV11-2	CASSRGLGVEQFF	TGTGCCAGCAGCCGAGGACTAGGGGTTGAGCAGTTCTTC
TRBJ2-7	NA	NA	TRBV2	CASLGQDYEQYF	TGTGCCAGCCTGGGGCAAGACTACGAGCAGTACTTC
TRBJ2-7	TRBD1	NA	TRBV18	CASSPPGTGLNEQYF	TGTGCCAGCTCACCACCGGGGACAGGTCTCAACGAGCAGTACTTC
TRBJ1-4	NA	NA	TRBV18	CASRQGEWTNEKLFF	TGTGCCAGCCGCCAGGGCGAGTGGACTAATGAAAAACTGTTTTTT
TRBJ2-7	TRBD2	few	TRBV6-6	CASGPSGAAYEQYF	TGTGCCAGCGGACCCAGCGGGGCCGCCTACGAGCAGTACTTC
TRBJ2-5	NA	NA	TRBV28	CASSLYTGTQYF	TGTGCCAGCAGTTTATATACGGGGACCCAGTACTTC
TRBJ1-6	NA	NA	TRBV6-5	CASSYSRNSPLHF	TGTGCCAGCAGTTACTCCAGAAATTCACCCCTCCACTTT
TRBJ1-5	NA	NA	TRBV5-6	CASSSGKQPQHF	TGTGCCAGCAGCTCGGGGAAACAGCCCCAGCATTTT
TRBJ1-2	TRBD1	NA	TRBV5-8	CASSLYRGIYGYTF	TGTGCCAGCAGCTTGTACAGGGGCATCTATGGCTACACCTTC
TRBJ2-4	NA	NA	TRBV29-1	CSVGHTKNIQYF	TGCAGCGTTGGGCACACCAAAAACATTCAGTACTTC
TRBJ1-4	NA	once	TRBV21-1	CASSFQTTGNNEKLFF	TGTGCCAGCAGCTTCCAAACGACAGGGAATAATGAAAAACTGTTTTTT
TRBJ1-4	TRBD1	NA	TRBV7-9	CASSGQGRANEKLFF	TGTGCCAGCAGCGGACAGGGACGCGCTAATGAAAAACTGTTTTTT
TRBJ2-7	NA	once	TRBV5-6	CASSERESYEQYF	TGTGCCAGCAGCGAAAGAGAGTCCTACGAGCAGTACTTC
TRBJ2-7	NA	NA	TRBV11-2	CASSDPTGRKYEQYF	TGTGCCAGCAGCGACCCGACAGGGAGGAAATACGAGCAGTACTTC
TRBJ2-7	NA	NA	TRBV6-1	CASSEEYRWGVPYEQYF	TGTGCCAGCAGTGAAGAGTATCGTTGGGGGGTGCCCTACGAGCAGTACTTC
TRBJ2-6	NA	NA	TRBV9	CASSPHGGSGANVLTF	TGTGCCAGCAGCCCCCACGGGGGCTCTGGGGCCAACGTCCTGACTTTC
TRBJ1-4	NA	NA	TRBV6-6	CASRDGGAGEKLFF	TGTGCCAGCAGGGATGGGGGGGCAGGGGAAAAACTGTTTTTT
TRBJ2-1	TRBD1	once	TRBV6-5	CASRGDRGIRQFF	TGTGCCAGCAGAGGGGACAGGGGCATAAGACAGTTCTTC
TRBJ2-1	TRBD2	NA	TRBV7-9	CASSLALAGVEQFF	TGTGCCAGCAGCTTAGCACTAGCGGGGGTAGAGCAGTTCTTC
TRBJ1-5	NA	NA	TRBV18	CASSPTGNQPQHF	TGTGCCAGCTCACCAACGGGCAATCAGCCCCAGCATTTT
TRBJ1-1	TRBD1	NA	TRBV7-6	CASSARGPGQGAQSPEAFF	TGTGCCAGCAGCGCACGTGGTCCGGGACAGGGGGCGCAGAGTCCTGAAGCTTTCTTT
TRBJ1-6	NA	NA	TRBV7-3	CASSSQGYNSPLHF	TGTGCCAGCAGCTCACAGGGATACAATTCACCCCTCCACTTT
TRBJ1-4	NA	NA	TRBV6-1	CASSVGGNNEKLFF	TGTGCCAGCAGTGTGGGAGGGAATAATGAAAAACTGTTTTTT
TRBJ1-4	TRBD1	NA	TRBV29-1	CSARTGGGEKLFF	TGCAGCGCGAGGACAGGGGGTGGTGAAAAACTGTTTTTT
TRBJ2-5	NA	NA	TRBV7-5	CARSLAGTGVIQETQYF	TGTGCCAGAAGCTTAGCGGGGACAGGGGTCATCCAAGAGACCCAGTACTTC
TRBJ1-1	TRBD1	NA	TRBV30	CAWSRQGRTEAFF	TGTGCCTGGAGCCGACAGGGTAGAACTGAAGCTTTCTTT
TRBJ1-1	TRBD1	NA	TRBV10-1	CASSSGTDYLNTEAFF	TGCGCCAGCAGCTCCGGGACAGACTATTTGAACACTGAAGCTTTCTTT
TRBJ2-2	TRBD2	NA	TRBV5-1	CASMPGGAVAGELFF	TGCGCCAGCATGCCCGGGGGGGCCGTCGCCGGGGAGCTGTTTTTT
TRBJ1-1	NA	once	TRBV30	CAWNEASEAFF	TGTGCCTGGAATGAGGCAAGTGAAGCTTTCTTT
TRBJ2-7	NA	NA	TRBV30	CAWRATYEQYF	TGTGCCTGGAGGGCCACCTACGAGCAGTACTTC
TRBJ2-3	TRBD2	NA	TRBV7-2	CASSPTGRGGVDTQYF	TGTGCCAGCAGCCCCACCGGTCGGGGGGGGGTGGATACGCAGTATTTT
TRBJ2-7	TRBD1	NA	TRBV12-5	CASGLVRGTGDTYEQYF	TGTGCTAGTGGTTTGGTAAGGGGGACAGGGGATACCTACGAGCAGTACTTC
TRBJ1-2	TRBD1	NA	TRBV5-5	CASSSPGQGRGYTF	TGTGCCAGCAGCTCTCCGGGACAGGGTAGGGGCTACACCTTC
TRBJ2-5	NA	NA	TRBV2	CASRGLGGGDETQYF	TGTGCCAGCAGGGGTCTGGGGGGGGGCGATGAGACCCAGTACTTC
TRBJ2-2	TRBD1	NA	TRBV5-1	CASSPSAGTGAAGELFF	TGCGCCAGCAGCCCCAGTGCTGGGACAGGGGCGGCCGGGGAGCTGTTTTTT
TRBJ2-3	TRBD1	NA	TRBV10-3	CASNSAGGSADTQYF	TGTGCCTCCAACAGCGCAGGGGGCTCGGCAGATACGCAGTATTTT
TRBJ1-4	NA	once	TRBV13	CASSQSRQVEKLFF	TGTGCCAGCAGCCAGTCCCGACAGGTTGAAAAACTGTTTTTT
TRBJ1-4	TRBD1	NA	TRBV18	CASSDRGPANEKLFF	TGTGCCAGCTCAGACAGGGGGCCGGCTAATGAAAAACTGTTTTTT
TRBJ2-3	NA	NA	TRBV5-1	CASSLAAASTDTQYF	TGCGCCAGCAGCTTGGCGGCAGCGAGCACAGATACGCAGTATTTT
TRBJ2-7	NA	NA	TRBV5-1	CASSPQGLSYEQYF	TGCGCCAGCAGCCCCCAGGGGCTCTCCTACGAGCAGTACTTC
TRBJ2-1	NA	NA	TRBV11-2	CASSFRSGSYNEQFF	TGTGCCAGCAGCTTCAGGTCGGGGAGCTACAATGAGCAGTTCTTC
TRBJ1-3	NA	NA	TRBV7-9	CASSLIANSGNTIYF	TGTGCCAGCAGCTTAATTGCTAACTCTGGAAACACCATATATTTT
TRBJ2-7	TRBD2	NA	TRBV14	CASSQGWAAGGLYEQYF	TGTGCCAGCAGCCAAGGTTGGGCAGCGGGGGGCCTCTACGAGCAGTACTTC
TRBJ2-5	TRBD2	NA	TRBV9	CASSEGTSGVLGGETQYF	TGTGCCAGCAGCGAGGGGACTAGCGGGGTTCTAGGGGGAGAGACCCAGTACTTC
TRBJ1-5	TRBD1	NA	TRBV4-1	CASSQGQGARNQPQHF	TGCGCCAGCAGCCAGGGACAGGGGGCTCGGAATCAGCCCCAGCATTTT
TRBJ1-2	NA	NA	TRBV19	CASSTGPSNYGYTF	TGTGCCAGTAGTACAGGGCCTTCCAACTATGGCTACACCTTC
TRBJ2-5	TRBD1	NA	TRBV27	CASSGTGDYVQETQYF	TGTGCCAGCAGTGGGACAGGGGACTACGTACAAGAGACCCAGTACTTC
TRBJ2-7	NA	NA	TRBV6-1	CASSVRGSYEQYF	TGTGCCAGCAGTGTGCGGGGCTCCTACGAGCAGTACTTC
TRBJ2-3	TRBD1	NA	TRBV7-6	CASSQTGTGYSDTQYF	TGTGCCAGCAGCCAGACCGGGACAGGGTACTCAGATACGCAGTATTTT